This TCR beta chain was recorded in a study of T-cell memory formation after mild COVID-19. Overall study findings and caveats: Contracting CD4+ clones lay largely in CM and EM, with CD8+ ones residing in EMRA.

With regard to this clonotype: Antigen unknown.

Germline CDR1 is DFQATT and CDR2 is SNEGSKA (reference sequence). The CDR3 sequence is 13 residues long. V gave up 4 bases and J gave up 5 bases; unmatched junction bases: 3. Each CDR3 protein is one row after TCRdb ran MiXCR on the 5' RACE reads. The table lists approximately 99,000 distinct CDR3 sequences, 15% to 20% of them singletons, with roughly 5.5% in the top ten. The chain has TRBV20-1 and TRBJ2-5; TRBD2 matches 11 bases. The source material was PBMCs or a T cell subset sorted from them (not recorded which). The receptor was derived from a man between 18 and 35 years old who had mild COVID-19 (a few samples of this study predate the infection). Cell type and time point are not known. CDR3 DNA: TGCAGTGCTACTAGCGGGGGGCAGGAGACCCAGTACTTC. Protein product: CSATSGGQETQYF.